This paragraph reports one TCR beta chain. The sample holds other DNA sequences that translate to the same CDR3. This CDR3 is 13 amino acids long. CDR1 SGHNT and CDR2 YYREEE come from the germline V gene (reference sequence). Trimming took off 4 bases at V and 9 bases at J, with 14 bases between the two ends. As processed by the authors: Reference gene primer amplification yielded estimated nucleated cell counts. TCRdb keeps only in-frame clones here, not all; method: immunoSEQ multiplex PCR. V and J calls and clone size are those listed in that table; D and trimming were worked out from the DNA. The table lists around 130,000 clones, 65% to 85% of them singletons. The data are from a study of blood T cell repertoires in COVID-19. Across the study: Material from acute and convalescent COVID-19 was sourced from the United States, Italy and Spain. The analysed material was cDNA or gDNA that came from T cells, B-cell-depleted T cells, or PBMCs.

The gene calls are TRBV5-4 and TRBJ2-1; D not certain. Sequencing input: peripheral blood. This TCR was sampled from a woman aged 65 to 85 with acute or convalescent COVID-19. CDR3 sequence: CASSPASMSEQFF. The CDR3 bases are TGTGCCAGCAGCCCCGCCTCTATGAGTGAGCAGTTCTTC.